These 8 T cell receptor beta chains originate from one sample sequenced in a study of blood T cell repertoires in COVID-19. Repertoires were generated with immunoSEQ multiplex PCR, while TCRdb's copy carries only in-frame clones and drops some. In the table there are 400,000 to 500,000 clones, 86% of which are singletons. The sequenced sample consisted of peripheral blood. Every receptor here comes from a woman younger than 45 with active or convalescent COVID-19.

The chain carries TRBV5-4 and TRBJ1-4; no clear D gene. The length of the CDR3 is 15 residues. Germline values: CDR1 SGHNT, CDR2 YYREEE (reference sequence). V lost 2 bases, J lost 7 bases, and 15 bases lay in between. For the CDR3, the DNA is TGTGCCAGCAGCTTAATCGGGGTCTCAGGTGAAAAACTGTTTTTT. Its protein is CASSLIGVSGEKLFF.

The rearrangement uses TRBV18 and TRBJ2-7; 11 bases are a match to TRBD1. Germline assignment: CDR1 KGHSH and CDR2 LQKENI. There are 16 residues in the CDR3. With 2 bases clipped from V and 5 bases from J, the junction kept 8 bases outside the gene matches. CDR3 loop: CASSPLAPGQGDEQYF. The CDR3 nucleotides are TGTGCCAGCTCACCATTGGCCCCGGGACAGGGGGACGAGCAGTACTTC.

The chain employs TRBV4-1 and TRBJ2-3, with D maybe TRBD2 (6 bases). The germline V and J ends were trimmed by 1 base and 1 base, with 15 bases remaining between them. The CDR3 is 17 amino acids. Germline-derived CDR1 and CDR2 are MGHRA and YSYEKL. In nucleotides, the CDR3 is TGCGCCAGCAGCCAAGGGGTTGCTGCGGGACGCACAGATACGCAGTATTTT. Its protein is CASSQGVAAGRTDTQYF.

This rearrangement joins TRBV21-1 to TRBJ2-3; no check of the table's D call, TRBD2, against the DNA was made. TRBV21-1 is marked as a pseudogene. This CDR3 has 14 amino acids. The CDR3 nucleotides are TGTGCCAGCAGCAAAGAAAGCAGCACAGATACGCAGTATTTT. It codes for CASSKESSTDTQYF.

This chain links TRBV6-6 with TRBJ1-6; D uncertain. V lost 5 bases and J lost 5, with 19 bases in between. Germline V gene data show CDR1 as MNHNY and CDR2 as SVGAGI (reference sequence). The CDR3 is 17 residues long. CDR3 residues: CASSPLNRSVHNSPLHF. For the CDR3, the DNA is TGTGCCAGCAGTCCTCTAAATCGGTCGGTCCATAATTCACCCCTCCACTTT.

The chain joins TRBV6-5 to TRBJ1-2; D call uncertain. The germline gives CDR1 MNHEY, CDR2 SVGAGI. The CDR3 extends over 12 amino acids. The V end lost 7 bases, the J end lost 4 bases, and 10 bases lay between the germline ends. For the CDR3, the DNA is TGTGCCAGCACCGATCAGCGCTATGGCTACACCTTC. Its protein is CASTDQRYGYTF.

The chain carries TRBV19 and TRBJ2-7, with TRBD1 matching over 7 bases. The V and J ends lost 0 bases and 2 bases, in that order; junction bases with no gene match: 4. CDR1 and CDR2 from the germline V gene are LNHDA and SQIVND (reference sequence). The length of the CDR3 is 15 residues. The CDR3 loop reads CASSIERQGAYEQYF. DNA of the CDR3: TGTGCCAGTAGTATAGAACGACAGGGCGCCTACGAGCAGTACTTC.

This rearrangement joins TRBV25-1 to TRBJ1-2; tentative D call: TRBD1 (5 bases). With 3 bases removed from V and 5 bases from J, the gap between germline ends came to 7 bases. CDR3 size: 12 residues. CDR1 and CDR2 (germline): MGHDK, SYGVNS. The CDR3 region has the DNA TGTGCCAGCAGTGACCCAGGGTATGGCTACACCTTC. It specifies CASSDPGYGYTF.